These T cell receptor beta chains were read from a single sample in a study of cytomegalovirus exposure and HLA in healthy donors. This table comes from immunoSEQ multiplex PCR, and its TCRdb copy is limited to in-frame clones, with some not included. Here the sample spans about 170,000 clones, approximately 80% being singletons. The sequenced sample was PBMCs. These receptors were collected from a male donor in good health and CMV-seronegative. CDR3s include the opening cysteine and the closing phenylalanine or tryptophan. The order of the fields is J gene, D gene, V gene, clone size, CDR3 DNA, CDR3 protein. A D gene is named only where the DNA matches it firmly. Some rows have no size entry. The others give once, few or many, or a class for an expanded clone.

J gene: TRBJ2-7; D gene: TRBD1; V gene: TRBV27; clone size: .; CDR3 DNA: TGTGCCAGAACCGGGACAGGGACTTACGAGCAGTACTTC; CDR3 protein: CARTGTGTYEQYF
J gene: TRBJ1-3; D gene: TRBD1; V gene: TRBV27; clone size: .; CDR3 DNA: TGTGCCAGCAGTTCTACGACAGGGCGGGACACCATATATTTT; CDR3 protein: CASSSTTGRDTIYF
J gene: TRBJ1-3; D gene: TRBD1; V gene: TRBV4-1; clone size: .; CDR3 DNA: TGCGCCAGCAGCCAAAAGGGGACAGTTACGCCCGGAAACACCATATATTTT; CDR3 protein: CASSQKGTVTPGNTIYF
J gene: TRBJ1-5; D gene: TRBD1; V gene: TRBV30; clone size: .; CDR3 DNA: TGTGCCTGGAGTAGGGACAGCAGCAATCAGCCCCAGCATTTT; CDR3 protein: CAWSRDSSNQPQHF
J gene: TRBJ2-7; D gene: TRBD2; V gene: TRBV5-4; clone size: few; CDR3 DNA: TGTGCCAGCAGCCCGGGACTAGCGGAGGCCTACGAGCAGTACTTC; CDR3 protein: CASSPGLAEAYEQYF
J gene: TRBJ2-1; D gene: TRBD2; V gene: TRBV27; clone size: .; CDR3 DNA: TGTGCCAGCAGTATGGGACTAGCGGGAGTCAATGAGCAGTTCTTC; CDR3 protein: CASSMGLAGVNEQFF
J gene: TRBJ2-1; D gene: TRBD2; V gene: TRBV5-1; clone size: .; CDR3 DNA: TGCGCCAGCAGCTCCGCGGGCGGGAGTAACTACAATGAGCAGTTCTTC; CDR3 protein: CASSSAGGSNYNEQFF
J gene: TRBJ2-5; D gene: .; V gene: TRBV5-4; clone size: .; CDR3 DNA: TGTGCCAGCAGCTTGGCCAGGGGAGAGACCCAGTACTTC; CDR3 protein: CASSLARGETQYF
J gene: TRBJ2-7; D gene: TRBD2; V gene: TRBV4-2; clone size: .; CDR3 DNA: TGTGCCAGCAGCCAAGAGGGACTAGGATTCTACGAGCAGTACTTC; CDR3 protein: CASSQEGLGFYEQYF
J gene: TRBJ1-6; D gene: .; V gene: TRBV7-6; clone size: .; CDR3 DNA: TGTGCCAGCAGCTTAGCGGGGGGGTCACCCCTCCACTTT; CDR3 protein: CASSLAGGSPLHF
J gene: TRBJ2-1; D gene: TRBD2; V gene: TRBV28; clone size: once; CDR3 DNA: TGTGCCAGCAGTTACCCACTAGCGGGGGCCGTCAATGAGCAGTTCTTC; CDR3 protein: CASSYPLAGAVNEQFF
J gene: TRBJ2-1; D gene: TRBD2; V gene: TRBV5-1; clone size: .; CDR3 DNA: TGCGCCAGCAGCCTGAGACTAGCGGGAGGAAGAAGCGATGAGCAGTTCTTC; CDR3 protein: CASSLRLAGGRSDEQFF
J gene: TRBJ1-5; D gene: .; V gene: TRBV6-1; clone size: .; CDR3 DNA: TGTGCCAGCAGTGAGCTCAGTAGCAATCAGCCCCAGCATTTT; CDR3 protein: CASSELSSNQPQHF
J gene: TRBJ2-7; D gene: .; V gene: TRBV13; clone size: .; CDR3 DNA: TGTGCCAGCAGCTTAGAGTCAGACTACGAGCAGTACTTC; CDR3 protein: CASSLESDYEQYF
J gene: TRBJ2-1; D gene: TRBD1; V gene: TRBV7-2; clone size: .; CDR3 DNA: TGTGCCAGCAGCTCCGGGACAGGGGGGGTCAATGAGCAGTTCTTC; CDR3 protein: CASSSGTGGVNEQFF
J gene: TRBJ1-2; D gene: TRBD1; V gene: TRBV6-1; clone size: .; CDR3 DNA: TGTGCCAGCAGTGAACTTCCGGGACAGGGACGTGGCTACACCTTC; CDR3 protein: CASSELPGQGRGYTF
J gene: TRBJ2-1; D gene: .; V gene: TRBV28; clone size: .; CDR3 DNA: TGTGCCAGCAGTCCCGCTAGTACTGGGGGGATTAATGGTAATGAGCAGTTCTTC; CDR3 protein: CASSPASTGGINGNEQFF
J gene: TRBJ2-7; D gene: TRBD2; V gene: TRBV2; clone size: .; CDR3 DNA: TGTGCCAGCAGCGTTGGGACTAGCGAGAGCACCTACGAGCAGTACTTC; CDR3 protein: CASSVGTSESTYEQYF
J gene: TRBJ1-4; D gene: TRBD1; V gene: TRBV4-2; clone size: .; CDR3 DNA: TGTGCCAGCAGCCAGGGTCAGGGGGATAATGAAAAACTGTTTTTT; CDR3 protein: CASSQGQGDNEKLFF
J gene: TRBJ2-3; D gene: .; V gene: TRBV19; clone size: few; CDR3 DNA: TGTGCCAGTAGTATTTTTCTGGTAGGGGGCACAGATACGCAGTATTTT; CDR3 protein: CASSIFLVGGTDTQYF
J gene: TRBJ2-3; D gene: .; V gene: TRBV7-9; clone size: .; CDR3 DNA: TGTGCCAGCAGCTTTCGGGGGAGGACCACAGATACGCAGTATTTT; CDR3 protein: CASSFRGRTTDTQYF
J gene: TRBJ2-7; D gene: .; V gene: TRBV6-1; clone size: .; CDR3 DNA: TGTGCCAGCAGTCTGGGCCCGCAGGCCTACGAGCAGTACTTC; CDR3 protein: CASSLGPQAYEQYF
J gene: TRBJ1-1; D gene: .; V gene: TRBV4-2; clone size: few; CDR3 DNA: TGTGCCAGCAGCCAAGTTCGGGAGAACACTGAAGCTTTCTTT; CDR3 protein: CASSQVRENTEAFF
J gene: TRBJ2-3; D gene: .; V gene: TRBV2; clone size: few; CDR3 DNA: TGTGCCAGCAGTGGTTCCAGCGGAGGCACAGATACGCAGTATTTT; CDR3 protein: CASSGSSGGTDTQYF
J gene: TRBJ2-5; D gene: TRBD2; V gene: TRBV9; clone size: .; CDR3 DNA: TGTGCCAGCAGCGTCGGGACTAGCGGGACTGAGACCCAGTACTTC; CDR3 protein: CASSVGTSGTETQYF
J gene: TRBJ2-7; D gene: .; V gene: TRBV10-3; clone size: few; CDR3 DNA: TGTGCCATCAGTGAGTTGGGAAGGGGGGGCGAGCAGTACTTC; CDR3 protein: CAISELGRGGEQYF
J gene: TRBJ2-2; D gene: TRBD1; V gene: TRBV28; clone size: .; CDR3 DNA: TGTGCCAGCAGTTTAACCCAGGGGGTTACCGGGGAGCTGTTTTTT; CDR3 protein: CASSLTQGVTGELFF
J gene: TRBJ2-5; D gene: TRBD2; V gene: TRBV11-2; clone size: .; CDR3 DNA: TGTGCCAGCAGCGCGAGCGGGAGGATTGGAGAGACCCAGTACTTC; CDR3 protein: CASSASGRIGETQYF
J gene: TRBJ2-7; D gene: TRBD2; V gene: TRBV5-1; clone size: .; CDR3 DNA: TGCGCCAGCAGCCCTGGGACTAGTCGGCCCTACGAGCAGTACTTC; CDR3 protein: CASSPGTSRPYEQYF
J gene: TRBJ2-4; D gene: .; V gene: TRBV2; clone size: .; CDR3 DNA: TGTGCCAGCACCCGACAGGACAAAAACATTCAGTACTTC; CDR3 protein: CASTRQDKNIQYF
J gene: TRBJ2-7; D gene: .; V gene: TRBV30; clone size: .; CDR3 DNA: TGTGCCTGGAACGGAGGGAATACCTACGAGCAGTACTTC; CDR3 protein: CAWNGGNTYEQYF
J gene: TRBJ1-4; D gene: .; V gene: TRBV4-3; clone size: .; CDR3 DNA: TGCGCCAGCAGCCAAGATTATGCGTCGGGTGAAAAACTGTTTTTT; CDR3 protein: CASSQDYASGEKLFF
J gene: TRBJ1-4; D gene: .; V gene: TRBV28; clone size: .; CDR3 DNA: TGTGCCAGCAGTAAGAATCCGGGACTTAAAGCAAGGCTGTTTTTT; CDR3 protein: CASSKNPGLKARLFF
J gene: TRBJ2-7; D gene: TRBD2; V gene: TRBV11-1; clone size: .; CDR3 DNA: TGTGCCAGCAGCTTGGCGGGAGGGCCCTACGAGCAGTACTTC; CDR3 protein: CASSLAGGPYEQYF
J gene: TRBJ1-4; D gene: .; V gene: TRBV6-6; clone size: .; CDR3 DNA: TGTGCCAGCAGTTACTTACCCCGACAGTTCATTGAAAAACTGTTTTTT; CDR3 protein: CASSYLPRQFIEKLFF
J gene: TRBJ2-1; D gene: TRBD2; V gene: TRBV5-1; clone size: once; CDR3 DNA: TGCGCCAGCAGCCGTAGCGGGAGCTCCTACAATGAGCAGTTCTTC; CDR3 protein: CASSRSGSSYNEQFF
J gene: TRBJ2-1; D gene: TRBD2; V gene: TRBV4-1; clone size: few; CDR3 DNA: TGCGCCAGCAACAACAAGCGGGGGCTGAGCTCCTACAATGAGCAGTTCTTC; CDR3 protein: CASNNKRGLSSYNEQFF
J gene: TRBJ1-6; D gene: TRBD1; V gene: TRBV5-1; clone size: .; CDR3 DNA: TGCGCCAGCAGCTTAGGGCAGGGGGCTTATTCACCCCTCCACTTT; CDR3 protein: CASSLGQGAYSPLHF
J gene: TRBJ1-5; D gene: .; V gene: TRBV4-3; clone size: .; CDR3 DNA: TGCGCCAGCAGCCCCCGAAGGACAGTTGAGGGCCAGCCCCAGCATTTT; CDR3 protein: CASSPRRTVEGQPQHF
J gene: TRBJ1-4; D gene: .; V gene: TRBV9; clone size: .; CDR3 DNA: TGTGCCAGCAGCGTAGGGCAGGGCGCACCAACTAATGAAAAACTGTTTTTT; CDR3 protein: CASSVGQGAPTNEKLFF
J gene: TRBJ2-7; D gene: .; V gene: TRBV5-1; clone size: .; CDR3 DNA: TGCGCCAGCAGCCCTAGTACTAGGGGGGGGCACTACGAGCAGTACTTC; CDR3 protein: CASSPSTRGGHYEQYF
J gene: TRBJ2-1; D gene: .; V gene: TRBV19; clone size: .; CDR3 DNA: TGTGCCAGTCGAGCGGGCCCCTACAATGAGCAGTTCTTC; CDR3 protein: CASRAGPYNEQFF
J gene: TRBJ2-2; D gene: TRBD2; V gene: TRBV9; clone size: .; CDR3 DNA: TGTGCCAGCAGCGTACGTAGCGGGACCACCGGGGAGCTGTTTTTT; CDR3 protein: CASSVRSGTTGELFF
J gene: TRBJ1-5; D gene: .; V gene: TRBV19; clone size: .; CDR3 DNA: TGTGCCAGTAGTATTACAGGGAACAATCAGCCCCAGCATTTT; CDR3 protein: CASSITGNNQPQHF
J gene: TRBJ1-2; D gene: TRBD1; V gene: TRBV7-9; clone size: .; CDR3 DNA: TGTGCCAGCAGCCCGAGACAGGGGGCGCTTAACTATGGCTACACCTTC; CDR3 protein: CASSPRQGALNYGYTF
J gene: TRBJ2-7; D gene: .; V gene: TRBV6-5; clone size: .; CDR3 DNA: TGTGCCAGCAGTTACTGGACGGGACCAGGGGACGAGCAGTACTTC; CDR3 protein: CASSYWTGPGDEQYF
J gene: TRBJ2-1; D gene: .; V gene: TRBV5-1; clone size: .; CDR3 DNA: TGCGCCAGCAGCCTAGGCAGCGACAGCTACAATGAGCAGTTCTTC; CDR3 protein: CASSLGSDSYNEQFF
J gene: TRBJ1-2; D gene: .; V gene: TRBV7-3; clone size: .; CDR3 DNA: TGTGCCAGCAGCTTAGGGCCAGGGCCGGATGGCTACACCTTC; CDR3 protein: CASSLGPGPDGYTF
J gene: TRBJ2-3; D gene: TRBD2; V gene: TRBV4-3; clone size: few; CDR3 DNA: TGCGCCAGCAGCCAAGATAGCTTGCTAGCGGGAGCAGATACGCAGTATTTT; CDR3 protein: CASSQDSLLAGADTQYF
J gene: TRBJ2-7; D gene: .; V gene: TRBV6-4; clone size: .; CDR3 DNA: TGTGCCAGCAGTGACCCTGGACTGGAAGTCTACGAGCAGTACTTC; CDR3 protein: CASSDPGLEVYEQYF
J gene: TRBJ2-3; D gene: .; V gene: TRBV29-1; clone size: .; CDR3 DNA: TGCAGCGTTGAAGATTCTACCACCGACTCTGCAGATACGCAGTATTTT; CDR3 protein: CSVEDSTTDSADTQYF
J gene: TRBJ2-3; D gene: TRBD2; V gene: TRBV27; clone size: .; CDR3 DNA: TGTGCCAGCAGTTTCAGAAGCGGGGGGACAGATACGCAGTATTTT; CDR3 protein: CASSFRSGGTDTQYF
J gene: TRBJ2-5; D gene: .; V gene: TRBV29-1; clone size: .; CDR3 DNA: TGCAGCGTTGACCAGGCGGGTCAAGAGACCCAGTACTTC; CDR3 protein: CSVDQAGQETQYF
J gene: TRBJ1-6; D gene: TRBD1; V gene: TRBV19; clone size: .; CDR3 DNA: TGTGCCAGTAGTATGACAGGGGATTCACCCCTCCACTTT; CDR3 protein: CASSMTGDSPLHF
J gene: TRBJ2-3; D gene: TRBD2; V gene: TRBV27; clone size: .; CDR3 DNA: TGTGCCAGCAGTTTGGGACTAGCGACAGATACGCAGTATTTT; CDR3 protein: CASSLGLATDTQYF